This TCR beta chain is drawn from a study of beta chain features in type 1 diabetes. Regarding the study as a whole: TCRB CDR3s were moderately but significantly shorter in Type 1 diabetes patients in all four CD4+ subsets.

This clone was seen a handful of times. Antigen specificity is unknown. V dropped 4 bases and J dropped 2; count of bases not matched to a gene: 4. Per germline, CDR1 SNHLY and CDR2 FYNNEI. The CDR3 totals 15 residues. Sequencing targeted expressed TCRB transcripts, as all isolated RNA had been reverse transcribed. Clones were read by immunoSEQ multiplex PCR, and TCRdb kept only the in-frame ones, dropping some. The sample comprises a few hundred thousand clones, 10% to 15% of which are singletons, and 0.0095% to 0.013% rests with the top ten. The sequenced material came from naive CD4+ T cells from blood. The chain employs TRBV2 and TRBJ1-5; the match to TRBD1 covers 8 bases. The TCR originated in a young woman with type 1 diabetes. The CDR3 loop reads CASSGQGLGNQPQHF. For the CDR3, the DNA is TGTGCCAGCAGTGGACAGGGGTTGGGCAATCAGCCCCAGCATTTT.